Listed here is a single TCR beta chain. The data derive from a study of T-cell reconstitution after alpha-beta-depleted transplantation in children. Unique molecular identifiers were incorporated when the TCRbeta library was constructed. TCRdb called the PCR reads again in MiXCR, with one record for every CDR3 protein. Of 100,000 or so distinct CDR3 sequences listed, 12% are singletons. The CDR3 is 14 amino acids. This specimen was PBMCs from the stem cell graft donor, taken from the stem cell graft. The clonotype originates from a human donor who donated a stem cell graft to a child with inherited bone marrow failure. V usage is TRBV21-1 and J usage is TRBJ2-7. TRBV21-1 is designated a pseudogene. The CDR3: CASNLGRGCYEQYV. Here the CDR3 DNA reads TGTGCCAGCAACCTCGGGAGGGGCTGCTACGAGCAGTACGTC.